The 7 T cell receptor beta chains listed next were all sequenced from one sample in a study of cytomegalovirus exposure and HLA in healthy donors. PCR amplification relied on 60 Vbeta primers (plus 13 Jbeta primers). The protocol was immunoSEQ multiplex PCR, while the TCRdb copy is restricted to in-frame clones and leaves out a portion. The sample holds 150,000 to 200,000 clones, almost 80% seen once. The sequencing sample was made of PBMCs. These receptors were collected from a middle-aged man in good health and CMV-seropositive.

On this clone itself: The junction departs from the called germline gene at one end, perhaps through a read error. The chain uses TRBV7-9 and TRBJ1-1, with a tentative D call TRBD1 (6 bases). Germline V gene sequence: CDR1 SEHNR, CDR2 FQNEAQ (reference sequence). The CDR3 has 14 amino acids. CDR3 in amino acids: CSSSFGSPGEEAFF. For the CDR3, the DNA is TGTTCCAGCAGCTTTGGCAGTCCAGGGGAAGAAGCTTTCTTT. The full variable domain, its missing parts supplied by reference TRBV7-9 and TRBJ1-1, is DTGVSQNPRHKITKRGQNVTFRCDPISEHNRLYWYRQTLGQGPEFLTYFQNEAQLEKSRLLSDRFSAERPKGSFSTLEIQRTEQGDSAMYLCSSSFGSPGEEAFFGQGTRLTVV.

The V and J genes are TRBV6-1 and TRBJ2-2; TRBD1 agrees at 10 bases. Trimming cost V 4 bases and J 4 bases; bases outside gene matches: 6. CDR3 size: 16 residues. CDR1 MNHNS and CDR2 SASEGT come from the germline V gene. The CDR3 protein is CASSALTGGVTGELFF. CDR3 DNA sequence: TGTGCCAGCAGTGCCTTGACAGGGGGCGTCACCGGGGAGCTGTTTTTT.

V usage is TRBV15 and J usage is TRBJ2-2; D is possibly TRBD1 (6 bases). There are 15 residues in the CDR3. Trimming took 3 bases from V and 3 from J, leaving 11 bases between them. CDR1 is LNHNV and CDR2 is YYDKDF in the germline V gene (reference sequence). The CDR3 loop reads CATSRSTGYTGELFF. Written as DNA, the CDR3 is TGTGCCACCAGCAGGAGCACAGGGTACACCGGGGAGCTGTTTTTT.

The chain recombines TRBV6-5 with TRBJ1-1, with TRBD1 identical over 7 bases. Germline values: CDR1 MNHEY, CDR2 SVGAGI. The CDR3 totals 10 residues. Trimming at V came to 8 bases and at J to 9 bases, leaving 3 bases not matched to a gene. The CDR3 DNA reads as TGTGCCAGCGGGACAGATAAAGCTTTCTTT. Protein sequence: CASGTDKAFF.

The chain recombines TRBV5-1 with TRBJ1-4; D gene unclear. The CDR3 has 15 amino acids. Germline V lookup: CDR1 SGHRS, CDR2 YFSETQ. Trimming removed 4 bases at V and 0 bases at J, with 10 bases between. The CDR3 sequence is CASSRNGATNEKLFF. CDR3 sequence (DNA): TGCGCCAGCAGCCGTAACGGAGCAACTAATGAAAAACTGTTTTTT.

Here the CDR3 DNA reads TGTGCCAGCAGTTTTCCGGGACAGGGAACCTCACCCCTCCACTTT. Protein product: CASSFPGQGTSPLHF. V is TRBV28 and J is TRBJ1-6; TRBD1 matches at 9 bases. The CDR3 extends over 15 amino acids. V shed 3 bases, J shed 10 bases, and the junction held 7 bases outside the gene matches. The germline gives CDR1 MDHEN, CDR2 SYDVKM.

There are a few counts of this clone. V usage is TRBV2 and J usage is TRBJ1-6; TRBD1 agrees at 7 bases. CDR1 and CDR2 (germline): SNHLY, FYNNEI. The V gene end was trimmed by 5 bases and the J gene end by 5 bases; junction bases not matched to a gene: 6. The length of the CDR3 is 15 residues. The CDR3 nucleotides read TGTGCCAGCAGTACGGTGGGACAGCATAATTCACCCCTCCACTTT. This translates into CASSTVGQHNSPLHF.